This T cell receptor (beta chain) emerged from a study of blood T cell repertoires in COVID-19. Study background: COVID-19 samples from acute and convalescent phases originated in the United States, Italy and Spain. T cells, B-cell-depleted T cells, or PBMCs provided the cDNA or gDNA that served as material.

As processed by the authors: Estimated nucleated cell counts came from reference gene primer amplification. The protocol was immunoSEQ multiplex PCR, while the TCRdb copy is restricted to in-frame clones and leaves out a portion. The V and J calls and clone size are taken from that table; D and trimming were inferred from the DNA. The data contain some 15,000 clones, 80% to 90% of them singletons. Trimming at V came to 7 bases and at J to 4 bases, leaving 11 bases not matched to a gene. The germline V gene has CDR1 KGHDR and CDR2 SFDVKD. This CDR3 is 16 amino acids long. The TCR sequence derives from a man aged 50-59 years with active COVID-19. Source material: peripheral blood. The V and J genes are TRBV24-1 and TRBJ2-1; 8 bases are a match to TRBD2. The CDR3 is CATSVGGSSGYNEQFF. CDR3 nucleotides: TGTGCCACCAGCGTTGGAGGTTCTAGCGGGTACAATGAGCAGTTCTTC.